The 26 T cell receptor beta chains reported below all come from one sample, sequenced in a study of HIV-infected children after antiretroviral therapy interruption. Treatment given: PENTA 11 planned treatment interruption arm or continuous ART arm. A 3' RACE protocol on RNA, with unique molecular identifiers, produced the TCR library. TCRdb independently ran MiXCR on the 3' RACE reads; one entry per CDR3 protein. This table has approximately 95,000 distinct CDR3 sequences, 6% to 8.5% appearing once. The sample in question was CD45RA+ CD4+ T cells from PBMCs, pooled from several time points, obtained from a donor given antiretroviral therapy, either interrupted or continuous. Subset here: naive CD4+ CD45RA+ CD45RO- T cells. The receptors originated from a pool of human donors with HIV.

This clonotype was seen many times. CDR3 nucleotides: TGCGCCAGCAGTCAACCGGGGACAGGGGCTGTTCACTACGAGCAGTACTTC. This codes for CASSQPGTGAVHYEQYF. The chain joins TRBV23-1 to TRBJ2-7, with 10 bases aligning to TRBD1. TRBV23-1 is recorded as an ORF, its role being uncertain. The V gene end was trimmed by 2 bases and the J gene end by 3 bases; junction bases not matched to a gene: 10. This CDR3 region has 17 residues.

This clonotype came up many times. Here the CDR3 DNA reads TGTGCCAGCAGCCAAGCTAGCGGACCCTACGAGCAGTACTTC. Amino acid sequence: CASSQASGPYEQYF. The rearrangement uses TRBV3-1 and TRBJ2-7, with 7 bases lining up with TRBD2. Per germline, CDR1 LGHDT and CDR2 YNNKEL (reference sequence). J was trimmed by 2 bases and V by 1 base; bases with no gene match: 2. This CDR3 region has 14 residues.

This clonotype was found many times. The chain couples TRBV6-1 to TRBJ2-4; 7 nucleotides align to TRBD1. Losses at the gene ends were 2 bases for V and 11 bases for J; bases not matched to a gene: 6. In germline, CDR1 is MNHNS, CDR2 SASEGT. The CDR3 length is 13 residues. The CDR3 DNA follows: TGTGCCAGCAGTGAACTTACAGGGGCGTTTCAGTACTTC. It translates to CASSELTGAFQYF.

This clonotype has only a few counts. The gene calls are TRBV7-9 and TRBJ2-7; 7 positions match TRBD2. The length of the CDR3 is 16 residues. V lost 2 bases and J lost 0; bases outside the gene matches: 7. Germline CDR1 and CDR2: SEHNR and FQNEAQ (reference sequence). The CDR3 DNA is TGTGCCAGCAGCTTAATCAGCGGGGCCTACTCCTACGAGCAGTACTTC. Translating gives CASSLISGAYSYEQYF.

This clonotype was recorded many times. The J gene is TRBJ1-6, the V gene TRBV5-4; TRBD1 agrees at 7 bases. This CDR3 has 14 amino acids. Germline V gives CDR1 SGHNT, CDR2 YYREEE (reference sequence). The junction had 7 bases not matched to a gene; V was cut back by 10 bases and J by 3 bases. CDR3 sequence reads: CAFNDRDYNSPLHF. CDR3 bases: TGTGCCTTCAACGACAGGGACTATAATTCACCCCTCCACTTT.

This clonotype showed up many times. The rearrangement uses TRBV30 and TRBJ2-2; D remains ambiguous. Trimming pared 5 bases from V and 0 bases from J, leaving 19 bases between. CDR3 size: 17 residues. Germline-derived CDR1 and CDR2 are GTSNPN and SVGIG (reference sequence). The CDR3 spells CAWLPGFGNPNTGELFF. In DNA, the CDR3 is TGTGCCTGGCTTCCCGGCTTTGGTAATCCGAACACCGGGGAGCTGTTTTTT.

This clonotype was seen at least ten times. The chain couples TRBV27 to TRBJ2-6; a weak D match, TRBD2 (5 bases). The CDR3 is 17 amino acids. Germline lookup yields CDR1 MNHEY and CDR2 SMNVEV (reference sequence). Deletions cut 3 bases from V and 0 bases from J, with 12 bases between. CDR3 protein: CASSLGLGVSGANVLTF. For the CDR3, the DNA is TGTGCCAGCAGTTTGGGGTTGGGAGTCTCTGGGGCCAACGTCCTGACTTTC.

This clonotype came up many times. This chain uses TRBV12-3 or TRBV12-4 with TRBJ1-1; D remains ambiguous. This CDR3 comprises 13 residues. The V gene lost 8 bases and the J gene lost 1 base, with 11 bases spanning the gap. This CDR3 is CASGPTTNTEAFF. For the CDR3, the DNA is TGTGCCAGCGGCCCGACTACGAACACTGAAGCTTTCTTT.

In this sample, this clonotype turned up many times. The chain links TRBV3-1 to TRBJ1-2, with a possible D match to TRBD1 (5 bases). The CDR3 spans 15 residues. V was cut by 3 bases and J by 3 bases, with 14 bases left in between. Germline V gives CDR1 LGHDT, CDR2 YNNKEL (reference sequence). CDR3 DNA sequence: TGTGCCAGCAGCCATGGCCGGGGGTTGGACTATGGCTACACCTTC. Its protein product is CASSHGRGLDYGYTF. Together with reference TRBV3-1 and TRBJ1-2, the CDR3 gives the full variable domain: DTAVSQTPKYLVTQMGNDKSIKCEQNLGHDTMYWYKQDSKKFLKIMFSYNNKELIINETVPNRFSPKSPDKAHLNLHINSLELGDSAVYFCASSHGRGLDYGYTFGSGTRLTVV.

This clonotype was counted ten times or more. A read error may account for a junction end that differs from germline. The V and J genes are TRBV19 and TRBJ1-3; tentative D call: TRBD1 (6 bases). The germline V gene encodes CDR1 LNHDA and CDR2 SQIVND (reference sequence). The CDR3 is made up of 14 amino acids. The chain's CDR3 is CASSISRGNQAPLF. The CDR3 DNA sequence: TGTGCCAGCAGTATAAGCAGGGGCAACCAGGCTCCGCTTTTT. Full variable domain (missing parts from reference TRBV19 and TRBJ1-3): DGGITQSPKYLFRKEGQNVTLSCEQNLNHDAMYWYRQDPGQGLRLIYYSQIVNDFQKGDIAEGYSVSREKKESFPLTVTSAQKNPTAFYLCASSISRGNQAPLFGEGSWLTVV.

This clonotype was detected many times. This chain joins TRBV23-1 and TRBJ2-7; D is unresolved. TRBV23-1 is annotated as an ORF whose role is uncertain. The CDR3 is 17 residues long. V lost 2 bases and J 0 bases, leaving 17 bases between the germline ends. CDR3 nucleotide sequence: TGCGCCAGCAGTCAAAGATCCGAGCGTTCAAGCTCCTACGAGCAGTACTTC. Its translation is CASSQRSERSSSYEQYF.

The chain recombines TRBV5-6 with TRBJ1-1; D may be TRBD1 (6 bases). The CDR3 loop spans 13 amino acids. Per the germline V gene, CDR1 is SGHDT and CDR2 is YYEEEE. V lost 3 bases, J lost 5 bases, and 11 bases lay in between. CDR3 DNA sequence: TGTGCCAGCAGCTACACAGGGAGGACTGAAGCTTTCTTT. The encoded protein is CASSYTGRTEAFF.

This clonotype appeared many times. The chain couples TRBV27 to TRBJ1-6; D unresolved. The CDR3 has 12 amino acids. CDR1 and CDR2 from the germline V gene are MNHEY and SMNVEV (reference sequence). With 3 bases removed from V and 6 bases from J, the gap between germline ends came to 3 bases. The CDR3 region is CASSFRNSPLHF. The CDR3 DNA reads as TGTGCCAGCAGTTTTCGTAATTCACCCCTCCACTTT.

At least ten counts were recorded for this clonotype. The V gene is TRBV7-2, the J gene TRBJ2-1, with 7 positions matching TRBD2. The CDR3 contains 17 residues. The trim removed 0 bases at V and 5 bases at J, leaving 10 bases unmatched. Germline-derived CDR1 and CDR2 are SGHTA and FQGNSA. The CDR3 region has the DNA TGTGCCAGCAGCTTAGCCGCCGCGGGACTAAAACACAATGAGCAGTTCTTC. It specifies CASSLAAAGLKHNEQFF.

This clonotype was picked up many times. Compared with germline, one end of the junction differs, possibly owing to a read error. The rearrangement links TRBV6-6 to TRBJ2-5; tentatively, D is TRBD2 (7 bases). In germline, CDR1 is MNHNY, CDR2 SVGAGI (reference sequence). This CDR3 spans 17 amino acids. CDR3 residues: CASGAGTGGAGQDTQYF. The CDR3 bases are TGTGCCAGCGGCGCCGGGACTGGGGGGGCCGGCCAAGACACCCAGTACTTT.

This chain links TRBV20-1 with TRBJ2-7, with D possibly being TRBD1 (5 bases). V lost 3 bases, J lost 0 bases, and 15 bases lay in between. Germline CDR1 reads DFQATT; CDR2 reads SNEGSKA (reference sequence). The CDR3 length is 15 residues. CDR3 in amino acids: CSASGPYRNSYEQYF. As DNA, the CDR3 is TGCAGTGCTAGCGGGCCCTACAGGAACTCCTACGAGCAGTACTTC.

This clonotype appeared many times. The chain is built from TRBV7-2 and TRBJ2-1, with TRBD2 matching 10 bases. The CDR3 has 15 amino acids. Germline lookup yields CDR1 SGHTA and CDR2 FQGNSA. Trimming removed 3 bases from V and 9 bases from J; junction bases left unmatched: 8. The chain's CDR3 is CASSFYAAGGTEQFF. CDR3 DNA sequence: TGTGCCAGCAGCTTCTACGCAGCGGGGGGGACTGAGCAGTTCTTC.

This clonotype was observed at least ten times. The chain is built from TRBV7-2 and TRBJ2-3; D unresolved. The germline V gene has CDR1 SGHTA and CDR2 FQGNSA. V gave up 1 base and J gave up 2 bases, with 7 bases separating them. The CDR3 runs to 14 residues. The CDR3 DNA is TGTGCCAGCAGCTTAGTGGGAAACACAGATACGCAGTATTTT. It is translated as CASSLVGNTDTQYF.

This clonotype was counted only a few times. CDR3 nucleotide sequence: TGCGCCAGCAGCCGAGGGACAGCGACTAACTATGGCTACACCTTC. Its translation is CASSRGTATNYGYTF. This sequence joins TRBV5-1 and TRBJ1-2, with 7 bases that match TRBD1. This CDR3 contains 15 residues. V dropped 4 bases and J dropped 0; count of bases not matched to a gene: 6. Germline loops: CDR1 SGHRS, CDR2 YFSETQ.

At least ten counts were recorded for this clonotype. This chain links TRBV2 with TRBJ1-1, with no clear D. The V and J ends lost 10 bases and 6 bases respectively, with 15 bases between them. The CDR3 runs to 12 residues. The germline CDR1 and CDR2 sequences are SNHLY and FYNNEI. The CDR3: CATSQRGAEAFF. The CDR3 bases are TGTGCCACCTCCCAACGGGGAGCTGAAGCTTTCTTT.

This clonotype has more than one count but fewer than ten. The chain recombines TRBV5-1 with TRBJ2-6; D is uncertain. Trimming left V 1 base short and J 3 bases short, with 5 bases between. Germline V CDR1 and CDR2: SGHRS, YFSETQ. The CDR3 has 14 residues. Here the CDR3 reads CASSLSGGANVLTF. The CDR3 DNA reads TGCGCCAGCAGCTTGAGTGGTGGGGCCAACGTCCTGACTTTC.

Ten or more counts support this clonotype. The rearrangement links TRBV21-1 to TRBJ2-6; the table's D call of TRBD2 was not tested on the DNA. TRBV21-1 is a known pseudogene. The CDR3 covers 16 residues. CDR3 sequence: CASSKGEESGANVLTF. In DNA, the CDR3 is TGTGCCAGCAGCAAAGGGGAGGAATCCGGGGCCAACGTCCTGACTTTC.

This clonotype was seen repeatedly, ten times or more. The V and J genes are TRBV5-1 and TRBJ2-5; the D gene is possibly TRBD1 (6 bases). Trimming took 4 bases from V and 4 from J, leaving 20 bases between them. Germline V gives CDR1 SGHRS, CDR2 YFSETQ. CDR3 length: 16 amino acids. DNA of the CDR3: TGCGCCAGCAGCCTTCTGGCAGGGGCCAGGGGAGAGACCCAGTACTTC. This gives the protein CASSLLAGARGETQYF.

The chain is built from TRBV3-1 and TRBJ2-2; D remains unclear. In germline, CDR1 is LGHDT, CDR2 YNNKEL (reference sequence). This CDR3 has 14 amino acids. Trimming took off 1 base at V and 1 base at J, with 4 bases between the two ends. CDR3: CASSQVVNTGELFF. As DNA, the CDR3 is TGTGCCAGCAGCCAAGTGGTGAACACCGGGGAGCTGTTTTTT.

The rearrangement uses TRBV6-2 or TRBV6-3 and TRBJ2-3; D is possibly TRBD2 (5 bases). The germline V gene encodes CDR1 MNHEY and CDR2 SVGEGT. V lost 0 bases and J 6 bases, leaving 10 bases between the germline ends. This CDR3 is built from 14 residues. The DNA for the CDR3 is TGTGCCAGCAGTTACTCGACGGTAGCGGATACGCAGTATTTT. Its protein product is CASSYSTVADTQYF.

With respect to this clonotype: A junction boundary mismatches the germline segment, possibly from a read error. The V and J genes are TRBV11-3 and TRBJ2-5; possibly TRBD1 or TRBD2 for D (5 bases each). The germline V gene encodes CDR1 SGHNT and CDR2 YENEEA. CDR3 length: 15 residues. CDR3 bases: TGTGTCAGCAGCCCGAAGGGGCAGGACTCGGAGACCCAGTACTTC. This encodes CVSSPKGQDSETQYF.